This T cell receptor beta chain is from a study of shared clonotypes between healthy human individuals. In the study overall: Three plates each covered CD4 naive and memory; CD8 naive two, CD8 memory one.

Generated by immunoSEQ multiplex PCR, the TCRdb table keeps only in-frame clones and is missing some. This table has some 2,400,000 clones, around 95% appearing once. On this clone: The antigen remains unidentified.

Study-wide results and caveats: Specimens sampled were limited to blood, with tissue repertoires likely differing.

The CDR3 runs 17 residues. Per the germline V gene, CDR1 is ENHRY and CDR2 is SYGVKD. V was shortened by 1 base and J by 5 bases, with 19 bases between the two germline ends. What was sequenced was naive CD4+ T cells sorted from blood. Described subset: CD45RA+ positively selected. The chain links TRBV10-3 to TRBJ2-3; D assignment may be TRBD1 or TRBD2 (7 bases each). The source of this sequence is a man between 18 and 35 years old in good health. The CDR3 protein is CAISEWGGGGAGDTQYF. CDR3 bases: TGTGCCATCAGTGAGTGGGGAGGGGGCGGAGCAGGAGATACGCAGTATTTT.